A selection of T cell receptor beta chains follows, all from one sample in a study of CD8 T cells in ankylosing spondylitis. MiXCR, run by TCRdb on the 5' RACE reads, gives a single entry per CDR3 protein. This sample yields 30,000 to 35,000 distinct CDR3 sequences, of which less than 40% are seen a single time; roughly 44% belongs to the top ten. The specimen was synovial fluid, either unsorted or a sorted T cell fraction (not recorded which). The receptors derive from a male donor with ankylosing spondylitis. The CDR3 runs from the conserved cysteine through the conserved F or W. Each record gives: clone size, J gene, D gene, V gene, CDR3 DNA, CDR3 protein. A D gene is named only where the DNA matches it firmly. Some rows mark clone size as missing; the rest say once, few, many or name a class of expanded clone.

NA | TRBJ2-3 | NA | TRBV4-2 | TGTGCCAGCAGCCAAGAGGAGCAGAGCACAGATACGCAGTATTTT | CASSQEEQSTDTQYF
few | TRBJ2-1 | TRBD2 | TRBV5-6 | TGTGCCAGCAGCGCGGGAGTTTCCTACAATGAGCAGTTCTTC | CASSAGVSYNEQFF
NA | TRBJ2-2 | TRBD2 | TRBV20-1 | TGCAGTGCTCCCCATCTAAGCGGGAGGTTAGAGCTGTTTTTT | CSAPHLSGRLELFF
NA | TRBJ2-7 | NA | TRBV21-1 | TGTGCCAGCAGCCCAAAGGTCCCCGAGGACGAGCAGTACTTC | CASSPKVPEDEQYF
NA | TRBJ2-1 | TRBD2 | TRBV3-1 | TGTGCCAGCAGCACCACACTAGCGATCTCCTACAATGAGCAGTTCTTC | CASSTTLAISYNEQFF
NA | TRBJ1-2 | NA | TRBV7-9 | TGTGCCAGCAGTATCTTTGACCCGGAGGGCTACACCTTC | CASSIFDPEGYTF
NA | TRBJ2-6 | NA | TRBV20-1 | TGCAGTGCTAGGGGCGGCTACTCTGGGGCCAACGTCCTGACTTTC | CSARGGYSGANVLTF
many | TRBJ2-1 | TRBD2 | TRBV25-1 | TGTGCCAGCAGTGCCTGGGGGCGGGAGGGCCTCAATGAGCAGTTCTTC | CASSAWGREGLNEQFF
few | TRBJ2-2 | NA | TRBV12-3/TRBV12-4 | TGTGCCAGCAGTTTAGTGCAAGCCGGGGAGCTGTTTTTT | CASSLVQAGELFF
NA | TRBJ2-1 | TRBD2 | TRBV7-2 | TGTGCCAGCAGCTTAGAGGCGGGAGGGTTCAATGAGCAGTTCTTC | CASSLEAGGFNEQFF
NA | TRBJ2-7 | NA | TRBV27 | TGTGCCAGCAGTTTAAACAGGCGATACGAGCAGTACTTC | CASSLNRRYEQYF
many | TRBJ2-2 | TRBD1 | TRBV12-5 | TGTGCTAGTGGTTTGCTGGCCGGGACAGTTACCGGGGAGCTGTTTTTT | CASGLLAGTVTGELFF
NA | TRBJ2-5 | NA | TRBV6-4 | TGTGCCAGCAGTGCTGATAGCGGCCAAGAGACCCAGTACTTC | CASSADSGQETQYF
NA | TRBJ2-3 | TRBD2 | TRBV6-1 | TGTGCCAGCAGTCCACTAGCGGGAGAGTCCGATACGCAGTATTTT | CASSPLAGESDTQYF
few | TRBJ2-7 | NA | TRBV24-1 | TGTGCCACCAGTGATTTGTCGGTAGGGAACGAGCAGTACTTC | CATSDLSVGNEQYF
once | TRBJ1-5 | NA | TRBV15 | TGTTTCTTCTTGGGGGATCTGATCCAGCCCCAGCATTTT | CFFLGDLIQPQHF
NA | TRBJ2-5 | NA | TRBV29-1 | TGCAGCGCCAGAGAGACCAAAGAGACCCAGTACTTC | CSARETKETQYF
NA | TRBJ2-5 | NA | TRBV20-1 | TGCAGTGCTAAAACCCAGTACTTC | CSAKTQYF
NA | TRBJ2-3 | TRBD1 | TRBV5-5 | TGTGCCAGCAGCTTAGAAGGGACAGGGGGCTTGACAGATACGCAGTATTTT | CASSLEGTGGLTDTQYF
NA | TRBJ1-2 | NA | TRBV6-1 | TGTGCCAGCAGTGAAGGGCTTTTAAACCTCTATGGCTACACCTTC | CASSEGLLNLYGYTF
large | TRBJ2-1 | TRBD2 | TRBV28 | TGTGCCAGCAGTCCCTATAGCGGGTATCCCTACAATGAGCAGTTCTTC | CASSPYSGYPYNEQFF
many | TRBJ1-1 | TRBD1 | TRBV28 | TGTGCCAGCAGCTATCCCCGGACAGGGACAAGTTTAGGCACTGAAGCTTTCTTT | CASSYPRTGTSLGTEAFF
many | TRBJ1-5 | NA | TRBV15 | TGTGCCACCAGCAGAGACGGAGGGGCTGGTCAGCCCCAGCATTTT | CATSRDGGAGQPQHF
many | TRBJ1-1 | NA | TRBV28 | TGTGCCAGCAGCCCCCAGGCCGATGAAGCTTTCTTT | CASSPQADEAFF
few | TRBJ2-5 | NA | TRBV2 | TGTGCCAGCAGTGAATTTCTGGGAGAGACCCAGTACTTC | CASSEFLGETQYF
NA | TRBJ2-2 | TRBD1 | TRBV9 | TGTGCCAGCAGCGCGAGACAGGGAGAGGGCGGGGAGCTGTTTTTT | CASSARQGEGGELFF
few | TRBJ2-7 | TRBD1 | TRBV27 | TGTGCCAGCAGTTCTCCCTCGCGACAGGGGGGGTCCTACGAGCAGTACTTC | CASSSPSRQGGSYEQYF
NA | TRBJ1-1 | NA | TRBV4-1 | TGCGCCAGCAGCCAAGTGGGCAGGGGATTAACTGAAGCTTTCTTT | CASSQVGRGLTEAFF
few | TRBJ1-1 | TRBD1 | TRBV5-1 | TGCGCCAGCAGCTTGACAGGGGGAGGGACTGAAGCTTTCTTT | CASSLTGGGTEAFF
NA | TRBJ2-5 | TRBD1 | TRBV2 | TGTGCCAGCAGTGAAAGGGGACAGAAAGTTGAAGAGACCCAGTACTTC | CASSERGQKVEETQYF
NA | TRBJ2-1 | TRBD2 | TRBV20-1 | TGCAGTGCTAAGGCTAGCGGGAGGTATATCAATGAGCAGTTCTTC | CSAKASGRYINEQFF
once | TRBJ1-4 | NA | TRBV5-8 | TGTGCCAGCAGCAATGGCCCGATACGGTTTTTT | CASSNGPIRFF
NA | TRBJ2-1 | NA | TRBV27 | TGTGCCAGCAGTTTCGGGCAGCAGTACAATGAGCAGTTCTTC | CASSFGQQYNEQFF
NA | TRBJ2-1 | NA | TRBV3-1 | TGTGCCAGCGGGGAGACTAACGGAGCCTACAATGAGCAGTTCTTC | CASGETNGAYNEQFF
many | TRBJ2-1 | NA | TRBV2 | TGTGCCAGCAATTTAGCGCAGTACAATGAGCAGTTCTTC | CASNLAQYNEQFF
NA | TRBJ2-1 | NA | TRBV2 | TGTGCCAGCCTGGATTCGGTAGGGGGAAACCTACGTAATGAGCAGTTCTTC | CASLDSVGGNLRNEQFF
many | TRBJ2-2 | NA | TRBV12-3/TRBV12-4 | TGTGCCAGCAGGGAACTAGGGCGGGACACCGGGGAGCTGTTTTTT | CASRELGRDTGELFF
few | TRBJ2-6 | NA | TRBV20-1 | TGCAGTGCTAGAGGGCTTGGGGCCAACGTCCTGACTTTC | CSARGLGANVLTF
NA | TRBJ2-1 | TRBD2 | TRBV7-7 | TGTGCCAGCAGCTTAGGGCTAGCGGGGAACAATGAGCAGTTCTTC | CASSLGLAGNNEQFF
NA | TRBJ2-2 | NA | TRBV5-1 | TGCGCCAGCGGCGCAGGGACCGGGGAGCTGTTTTTT | CASGAGTGELFF
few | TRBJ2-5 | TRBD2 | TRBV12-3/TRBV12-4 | TGTGCCAGCACCCAGACTAGCGGGAGAGGAGAGACCCAGTACTTC | CASTQTSGRGETQYF
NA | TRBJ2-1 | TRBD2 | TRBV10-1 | TGCGCCAGCAGTTCCGGGACTAGCGGGACCCTAGGCAATGAGCAGTTCTTC | CASSSGTSGTLGNEQFF
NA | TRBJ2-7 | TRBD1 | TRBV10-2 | TGCGCCAGCAGTGCTCCCCCGCCTTACAGGGGGTGGGAGCAGTACTTC | CASSAPPPYRGWEQYF
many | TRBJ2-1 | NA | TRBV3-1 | TGTGCCAGCAGCCCGTCGAGGCGGGAGCAGTTCTTC | CASSPSRREQFF
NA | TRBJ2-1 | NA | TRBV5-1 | TGCGCCAGTATCTTATCTGCGGGGAATAGGAATGAGCAGTTCTTC | CASILSAGNRNEQFF
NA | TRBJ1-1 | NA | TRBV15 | TGTGCCACCAGCAGAGCCTTGAACACTGAAGCTTTCTTT | CATSRALNTEAFF
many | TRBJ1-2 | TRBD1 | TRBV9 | TGTGCCAGCAGCGTGGGACAGCGCTATGGCTACACCTTC | CASSVGQRYGYTF
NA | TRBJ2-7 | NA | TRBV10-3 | TGTGCCATCAGTGAGTCGAGGGTTTCCTACGAGCAGTACTTC | CAISESRVSYEQYF
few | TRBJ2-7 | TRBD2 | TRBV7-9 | TGTGCCAGCGGGGGGGACCCCAAACCCTCCTACGAGCAGTACTTC | CASGGDPKPSYEQYF
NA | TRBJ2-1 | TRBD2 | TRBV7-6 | TGTGCCAGCAGCTTCGGGACTAGCGGATACAATGAGCAGTTCTTC | CASSFGTSGYNEQFF
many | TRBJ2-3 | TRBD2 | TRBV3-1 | TGTGCCAGCAGCCTATACTCTACTAGCGGGAGAAGCACAGATACGCAGTATTTT | CASSLYSTSGRSTDTQYF
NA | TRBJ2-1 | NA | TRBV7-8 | TGTGCCAGCAGCTTAGTCTCTGCTTCCAATGAGCAGTTCTTC | CASSLVSASNEQFF
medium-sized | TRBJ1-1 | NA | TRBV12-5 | TGTGCTAGTGGTAGGGCTTCTTCCATGAACACTGAAGCTTTCTTT | CASGRASSMNTEAFF
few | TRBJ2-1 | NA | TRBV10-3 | TGTGCCATCTTGGGGACACCCCACAATGAGCAGTTCTTC | CAILGTPHNEQFF
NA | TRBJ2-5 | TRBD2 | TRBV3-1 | TGTGCCAGCAGCCGTGGGAGAATAAGCGGGAATGGGGAGACCCAGTACTTC | CASSRGRISGNGETQYF
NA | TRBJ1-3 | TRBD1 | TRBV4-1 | TGCGCCAGCAGCCAACAAGAAGGGACAGGCTCTGGAAACACCATATATTTT | CASSQQEGTGSGNTIYF
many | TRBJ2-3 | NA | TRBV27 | TGTGCCAGCAGTTTGTGGATCACAGATACGCAGTATTTT | CASSLWITDTQYF
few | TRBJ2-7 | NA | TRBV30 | TGTGCCTACCACTCCGGGGAGGGGGACTACGAGCAGTACTTC | CAYHSGEGDYEQYF
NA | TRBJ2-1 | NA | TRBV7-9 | TGTGCCAGCAGCTTAGATAGCGTTTACTACAATGAGCAGTTCTTC | CASSLDSVYYNEQFF